One TCR beta chain is described in this entry. Methods used by the authors: Reference gene primer amplification gave nucleated cell count estimates. Some clones are missing from TCRdb's copy, which holds only in-frame ones; the method was immunoSEQ multiplex PCR. That table gives V, J and clone size, and the DNA gave D and trimming. The sample carries about 74,000 clones, approximately 84% recorded once. These data come from a study of blood T cell repertoires in COVID-19. Sequencing was performed on peripheral blood. The sequence derives from a man between 65 and 80 years old with acute or convalescent COVID-19.

CDR3 sequence reads: CASRTGKETQYF. The DNA for the CDR3 is TGTGCCAGCAGAACAGGGAAAGAGACCCAGTACTTC. The chain joins TRBV6-6 to TRBJ2-5; D may be TRBD1 (6 bases). Trimming removed 6 bases from V and 3 bases from J, with 8 bases in between. The CDR3 has 12 residues. Germline assignment: CDR1 MNHNY and CDR2 SVGAGI (reference sequence).